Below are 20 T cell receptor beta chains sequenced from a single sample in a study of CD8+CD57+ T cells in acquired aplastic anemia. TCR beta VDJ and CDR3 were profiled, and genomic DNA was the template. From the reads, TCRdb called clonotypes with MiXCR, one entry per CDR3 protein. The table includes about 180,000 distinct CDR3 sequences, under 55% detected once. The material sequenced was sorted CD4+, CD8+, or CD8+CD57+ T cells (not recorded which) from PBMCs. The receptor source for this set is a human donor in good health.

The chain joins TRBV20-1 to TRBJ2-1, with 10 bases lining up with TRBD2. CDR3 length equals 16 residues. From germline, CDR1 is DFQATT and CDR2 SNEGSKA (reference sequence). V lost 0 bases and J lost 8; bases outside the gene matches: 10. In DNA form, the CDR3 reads TGCAGTGCTAGAGATCAGCCGGGACTAGCGATGTATGAGCAGTTCTTC. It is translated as CSARDQPGLAMYEQFF.

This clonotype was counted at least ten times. This chain's CDR3 is CASREGPEAFF. The CDR3, as DNA: TGTGCCAGCAGAGAGGGACCTGAAGCTTTCTTT. The genes are TRBV2 and TRBJ1-1; the D gene is possibly TRBD1 (5 bases). CDR3 size: 11 residues. V was cut by 6 bases and J by 6 bases, with 8 bases left in between. Looked up from germline, CDR1 is SNHLY and CDR2 is FYNNEI.

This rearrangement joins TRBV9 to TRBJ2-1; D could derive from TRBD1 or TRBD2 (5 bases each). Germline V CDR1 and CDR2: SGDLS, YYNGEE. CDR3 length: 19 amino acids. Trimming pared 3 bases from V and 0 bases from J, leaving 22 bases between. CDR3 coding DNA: TGTGCCAGCAGCGCCTGGGACGGGGTACTCATTAGCTCCTACAATGAGCAGTTCTTC. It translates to CASSAWDGVLISSYNEQFF.

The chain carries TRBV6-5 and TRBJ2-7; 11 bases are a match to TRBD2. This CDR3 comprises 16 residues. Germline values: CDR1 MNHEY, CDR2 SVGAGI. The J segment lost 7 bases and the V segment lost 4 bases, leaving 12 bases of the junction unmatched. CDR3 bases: TGTGCCAGCAGTTCCCGATTAGCGGGAGGGCCCCATGAGCAGTACTTC. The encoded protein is CASSSRLAGGPHEQYF.

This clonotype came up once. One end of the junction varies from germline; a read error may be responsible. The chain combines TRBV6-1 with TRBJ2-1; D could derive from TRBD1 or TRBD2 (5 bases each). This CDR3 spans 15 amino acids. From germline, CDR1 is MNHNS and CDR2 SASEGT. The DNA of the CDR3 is TGTGCCAGCCAGAGGGGCTTTCAGGGTTACAATGAGCAGTCCTTC. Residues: CASQRGFQGYNEQSF.

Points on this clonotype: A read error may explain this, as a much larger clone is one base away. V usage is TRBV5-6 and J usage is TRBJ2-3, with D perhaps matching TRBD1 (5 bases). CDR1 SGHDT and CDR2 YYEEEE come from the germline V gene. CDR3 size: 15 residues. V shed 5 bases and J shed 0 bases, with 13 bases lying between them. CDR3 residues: CASSLWTPSTDTQYF. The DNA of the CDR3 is TGTGCCAGCAGTTTATGGACACCCAGCACAGATACGCAGTATTTT.

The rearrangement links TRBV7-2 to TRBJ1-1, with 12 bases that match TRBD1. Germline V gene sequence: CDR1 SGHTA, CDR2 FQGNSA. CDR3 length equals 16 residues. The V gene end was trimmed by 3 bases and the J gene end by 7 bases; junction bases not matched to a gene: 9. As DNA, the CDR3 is TGTGCCAGCAGCTTTACCTTGGGACAGGGGGCGAATGAAGCTTTCTTT. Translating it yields CASSFTLGQGANEAFF.

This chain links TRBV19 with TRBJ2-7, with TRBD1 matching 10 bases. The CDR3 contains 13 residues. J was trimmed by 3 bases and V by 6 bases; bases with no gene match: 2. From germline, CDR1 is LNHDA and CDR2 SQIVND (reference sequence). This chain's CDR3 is CASRWTGGYEQYF. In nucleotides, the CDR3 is TGTGCCAGTAGGTGGACAGGGGGCTACGAGCAGTACTTC.

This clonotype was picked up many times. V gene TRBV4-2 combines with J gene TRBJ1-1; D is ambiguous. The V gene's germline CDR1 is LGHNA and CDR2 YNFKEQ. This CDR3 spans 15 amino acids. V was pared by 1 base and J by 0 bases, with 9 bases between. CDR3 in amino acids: CASSQGGQVNTEAFF. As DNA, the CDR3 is TGTGCCAGCAGCCAAGGCGGGCAGGTGAACACTGAAGCTTTCTTT.

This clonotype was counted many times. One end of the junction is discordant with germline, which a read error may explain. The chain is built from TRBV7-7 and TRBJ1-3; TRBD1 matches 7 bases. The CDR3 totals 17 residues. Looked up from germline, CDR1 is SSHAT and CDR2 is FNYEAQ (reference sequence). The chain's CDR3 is CASSCGQVRCSGNTIYF. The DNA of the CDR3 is TGTGCTAGCAGCTGCGGACAGGTTCGATGCTCTGGAAACACCATATATTTT.

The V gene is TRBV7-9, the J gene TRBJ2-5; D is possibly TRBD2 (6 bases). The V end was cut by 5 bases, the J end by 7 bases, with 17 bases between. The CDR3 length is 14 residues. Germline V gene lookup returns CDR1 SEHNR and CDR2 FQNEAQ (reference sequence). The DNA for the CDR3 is TGTGCCAGCAGCCCCGACGGGGCAGCGGGGACCCAGTACTTC. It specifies CASSPDGAAGTQYF.

CDR3 nucleotides: TGTGCCAGCAGCCGATTCGCCGAGCAGTACTTC. Amino acids: CASSRFAEQYF. The gene calls are TRBV12-3 or TRBV12-4 and TRBJ2-7, with no clear D. CDR3 size: 11 residues. Trimming cost V 6 bases and J 6 bases, with 9 bases left between them.

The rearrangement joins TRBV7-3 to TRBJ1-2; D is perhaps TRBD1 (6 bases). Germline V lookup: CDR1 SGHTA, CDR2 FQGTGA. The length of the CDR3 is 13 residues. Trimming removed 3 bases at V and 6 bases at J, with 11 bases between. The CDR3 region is CASSLTGSDGYTF. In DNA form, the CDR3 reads TGTGCCAGCAGCTTGACAGGCTCTGATGGCTACACCTTC.

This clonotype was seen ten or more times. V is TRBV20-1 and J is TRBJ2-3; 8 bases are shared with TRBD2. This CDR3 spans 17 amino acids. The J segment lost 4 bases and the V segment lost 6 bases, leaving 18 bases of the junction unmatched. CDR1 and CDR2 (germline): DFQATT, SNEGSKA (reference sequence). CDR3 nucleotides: TGCAGTGCCGAGGGATCCGGGAGGGCGGCGAACGCAGATACGCAGTATTTT. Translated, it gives CSAEGSGRAANADTQYF.

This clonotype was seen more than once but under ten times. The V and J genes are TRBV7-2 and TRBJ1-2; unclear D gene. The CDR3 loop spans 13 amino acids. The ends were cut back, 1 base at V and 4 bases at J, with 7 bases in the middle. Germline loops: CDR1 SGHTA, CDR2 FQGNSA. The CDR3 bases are TGTGCCAGCAGCTTAGAGCGGATCTATGGCTACACCTTC. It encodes CASSLERIYGYTF.

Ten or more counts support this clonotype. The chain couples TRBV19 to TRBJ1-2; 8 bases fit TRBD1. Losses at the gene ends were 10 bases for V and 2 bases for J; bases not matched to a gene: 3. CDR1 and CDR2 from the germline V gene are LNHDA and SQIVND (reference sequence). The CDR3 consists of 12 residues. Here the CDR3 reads CAIHRGNYGYTF. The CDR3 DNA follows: TGTGCCATCCACAGGGGGAACTATGGCTACACCTTC.

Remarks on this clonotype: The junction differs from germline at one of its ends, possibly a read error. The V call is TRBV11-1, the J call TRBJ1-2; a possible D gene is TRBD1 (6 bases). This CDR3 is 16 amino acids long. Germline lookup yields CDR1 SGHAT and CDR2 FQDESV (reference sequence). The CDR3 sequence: CASGLKGHSASDGYTF. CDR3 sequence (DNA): TGTGCCAGCGGCTTAAAGGGACATTCGGCTTCCGATGGCTATACCTTC.

Written as DNA, the CDR3 is TGCAGTGCTCCCGGAGGGGGGGAAGAGACCCAGTACTTC. It codes for CSAPGGGEETQYF. This chain uses TRBV20-1 with TRBJ2-5, with a weak D call TRBD2 (7 bases). This CDR3 has 13 amino acids. From germline, CDR1 is DFQATT and CDR2 SNEGSKA (reference sequence). V lost 5 bases and J lost 3, with 13 bases in between.

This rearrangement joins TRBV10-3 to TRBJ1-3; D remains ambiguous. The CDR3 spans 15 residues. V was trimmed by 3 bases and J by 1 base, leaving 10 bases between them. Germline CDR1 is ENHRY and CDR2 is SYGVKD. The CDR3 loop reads CAISERGLSGNTIYF. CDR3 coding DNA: TGTGCCATCAGTGAACGAGGACTATCTGGAAACACCATATATTTT.

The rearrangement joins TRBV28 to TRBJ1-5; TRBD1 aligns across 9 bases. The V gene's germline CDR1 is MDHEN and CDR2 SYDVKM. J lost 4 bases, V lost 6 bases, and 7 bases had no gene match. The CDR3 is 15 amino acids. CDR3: CASRSSGQGNQPQHF. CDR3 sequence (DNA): TGTGCCAGCAGGTCTAGTGGACAGGGGAATCAGCCCCAGCATTTT.